One sample yielded the 6 T cell receptor beta chains listed below, sequenced in a study of Graves' ophthalmopathy and Graves' hyperthyroidism. CDR3 regions of TCR beta were amplified from RNA transcripts. HTBI primers primed a first-round RT-PCR, and a second-round multiplex PCR followed. TCRdb reprocessed the multiplex PCR reads with MiXCR, giving one entry per CDR3 protein. The sample contains approximately 1.2 million distinct CDR3 sequences, less than 45% of which appear only once. The sequenced sample consisted of peripheral blood or thyroid tissue (not recorded which). These receptors originate from an adult man with Graves' hyperthyroidism.

J is TRBJ2-2 and V is TRBV24-1, with 11 nucleotides matching TRBD2. Unmatched junction bases numbered 6, after V lost 5 bases and J lost 2 bases. Germline V gene data show CDR1 as KGHDR and CDR2 as SFDVKD. CDR3 length: 17 amino acids. The CDR3 reads CATSGWGLADNTGELFF. DNA of the CDR3: TGTGCCACCAGTGGCTGGGGACTAGCGGATAACACCGGGGAGCTGTTTTTT.

The V gene is TRBV7-9, the J gene TRBJ1-2, with 7 bases matching TRBD1. CDR3 size: 13 residues. CDR1 SEHNR and CDR2 FQNEAQ come from the germline V gene (reference sequence). J lost 8 bases, V lost 3 bases, and 6 bases had no gene match. CDR3 nucleotides: TGTGCCAGCAGCTTCGAGACAGGGAACGGCTACACCTTC. Its translation: CASSFETGNGYTF.

This clonotype has only a few counts. The chain links TRBV29-1 to TRBJ1-1; maybe TRBD1 (5 bases). Looked up from germline, CDR1 is SQVTM and CDR2 is ANQGSEA. The V gene lost 5 bases and the J gene lost 6 bases, with 16 bases spanning the gap. CDR3 length: 13 residues. The CDR3 loop is CSVSGSRDSEAFF. In nucleotides, the CDR3 is TGCAGCGTTTCTGGAAGCCGGGACTCTGAAGCTTTCTTT.

The gene calls are TRBV9 and TRBJ2-2; D is possibly TRBD1 or TRBD2 (5 bases each). Trimming shortened V by 1 base and J by 0 bases, and 10 bases separated the two germline ends. The CDR3 is made up of 16 amino acids. CDR1 and CDR2 from the germline V gene are SGDLS and YYNGEE. CDR3 nucleotide sequence: TGTGCCAGCAGCGTAAGGGGAGACGCGAACACCGGGGAGCTGTTTTTT. This translates into CASSVRGDANTGELFF.

This clonotype has at least ten counts. The chain recombines TRBV7-2 with TRBJ1-5; D is unclear. This CDR3 is built from 15 residues. V gave up 1 base and J gave up 2 bases, with 9 bases separating them. CDR1 is SGHTA and CDR2 is FQGNSA in the germline V gene. CDR3 sequence reads: CASSLGDVGNQPQHF. Here the CDR3 DNA reads TGTGCCAGCAGCTTAGGGGATGTCGGCAATCAGCCCCAGCATTTT.

The rearrangement joins TRBV2 to TRBJ2-7; 10 bases fit TRBD1. V was clipped by 6 bases and J by 5 bases; unmatched bases: 13. The CDR3 contains 16 residues. Germline V gene sequence: CDR1 SNHLY, CDR2 FYNNEI. The CDR3 here is CASSLGTGVGGNEQYF. Written as DNA, the CDR3 is TGTGCCAGCAGCCTAGGGACAGGGGTTGGTGGAAACGAGCAGTACTTC.